This TCR beta chain was sequenced in a study of blood T cell repertoires in COVID-19. Across the whole study: Material from acute and convalescent COVID-19 was sourced from the United States, Italy and Spain. The analysed material was cDNA or gDNA that came from T cells, B-cell-depleted T cells, or PBMCs.

As processed by the authors: Counts of nucleated cells, estimated from reference gene primer amplification, were obtained. Assay: immunoSEQ multiplex PCR; the TCRdb copy retains only in-frame clones and omits some. V and J calls and clone size follow that table, whereas D and trimming were derived from the DNA. The table lists 200,000 to 250,000 clones, almost 90% of them singletons, with around 2.9% in the top ten. Trimming shortened V by 7 bases and J by 2 bases, and 16 bases separated the two germline ends. Germline assignment: CDR1 SGDLS and CDR2 YYNGEE. The CDR3 runs to 15 residues. The receptor was isolated from a woman aged 55-69 years with acute or convalescent COVID-19. Sequencing was done on a sample of peripheral blood. The V and J genes are TRBV9 and TRBJ2-1, with D perhaps matching TRBD2 (6 bases). The CDR3 reads CASPSVGGTYNEQFF. The CDR3 region has the DNA TGTGCCAGCCCCTCGGTAGGAGGGACCTACAATGAGCAGTTCTTC.